The rows below give T cell receptor beta chains drawn from one sample of a study of T cell responses to AZD1222 COVID-19 vaccine. Profiling relied on immunoSEQ multiplex PCR, and the TCRdb table lists in-frame clones only, not all of them. The data show about 100,000 clones, roughly 86% seen once. Here the sequenced sample was peripheral blood, taken on day 0 of AZD1222 vaccination. The receptor set was obtained from an adult in good health. Both conserved end residues are part of each CDR3. D genes are given only for firm matches. Only part of the rows carry a size: once, few, many, or a class if the clone is expanded.

J	size	D	V	CDR3	DNA
TRBJ1-2	-	-	TRBV4-3	CASSQELGPYGYTF	TGCGCCAGCAGCCAAGAATTGGGACCCTATGGCTACACCTTC
TRBJ2-7	-	-	TRBV7-2	CASSRRTDSYEQYF	TGTGCCAGCAGCCGCCGGACAGATTCCTACGAGCAGTACTTC
TRBJ1-4	-	TRBD1	TRBV30	CAWTEWDRNEKLFF	TGTGCCTGGACCGAGTGGGACAGGAATGAAAAACTGTTTTTT
TRBJ2-5	-	TRBD2	TRBV28	CASSSPFSGGPGPWTQYF	TGTGCCAGCAGTTCCCCCTTTAGCGGGGGGCCTGGACCGTGGACCCAGTACTTC
TRBJ2-3	-	-	TRBV28	CASSSIMGSRTDTQYF	TGTGCCAGCAGTAGTATTATGGGTTCTCGCACAGATACGCAGTATTTT
TRBJ2-7	-	TRBD2	TRBV6-2/TRBV6-3	CASSLVAGGSYEQYF	TGTGCCAGCAGTTTAGTGGCGGGGGGCTCCTACGAGCAGTACTTC
TRBJ1-4	once	-	TRBV4-2	CASSPVSGGAGEKLFF	TGTGCCAGCAGCCCAGTTTCGGGGGGGGCTGGTGAAAAACTGTTTTTT
TRBJ1-2	once	TRBD1	TRBV7-2	CASSLSRTGPYGYTF	TGTGCCAGCTCCCTGAGTAGGACAGGTCCCTATGGCTACACCTTC
TRBJ2-5	-	TRBD2	TRBV10-3	CAISEFGGGDETQYF	TGTGCCATCAGTGAGTTCGGGGGGGGAGACGAGACCCAGTACTTC
TRBJ1-2	-	-	TRBV4-2	CASSQGPDGSYGYTF	TGTGCCAGCAGCCAAGGGCCAGACGGCTCCTATGGCTACACCTTC
TRBJ1-2	few	TRBD1	TRBV7-9	CASSIGQGGSYGYTF	TGTGCCAGCAGCATAGGACAGGGCGGGAGCTATGGCTACACCTTC
TRBJ1-1	-	-	TRBV19	CASSMWTSKTEAFF	TGTGCCAGTAGTATGTGGACAAGCAAGACTGAAGCTTTCTTT
TRBJ2-5	once	TRBD1	TRBV5-1	CASSSVPGQGDETQYF	TGCGCCAGCAGCTCAGTCCCGGGACAGGGGGATGAGACCCAGTACTTC
TRBJ1-5	-	TRBD1	TRBV7-8	CASSSGTGRSNQPQHF	TGTGCCAGCAGCTCCGGGACAGGGCGAAGCAATCAGCCCCAGCATTTT
TRBJ1-5	-	TRBD1	TRBV6-2/TRBV6-3	CASSYPTGTGLGQPQHF	TGTGCCAGCAGTTACCCGACCGGGACAGGGTTGGGTCAGCCCCAGCATTTT
TRBJ2-1	-	TRBD2	TRBV9	CASSPRSSGSYNEQFF	TGTGCCAGCAGCCCCCGGAGTAGCGGGTCCTACAATGAGCAGTTCTTC
TRBJ1-4	once	-	TRBV15	CATSTGRTGEKLFF	TGTGCCACCAGCACAGGTCGTACGGGGGAAAAACTGTTTTTT
TRBJ1-1	-	-	TRBV7-7	CASSLQEDSEAFF	TGTGCTAGCAGCTTGCAAGAGGACAGTGAAGCTTTCTTT
TRBJ2-7	-	-	TRBV6-1	CASSELGRGEQYF	TGTGCCAGCAGTGAATTGGGTCGTGGCGAGCAGTACTTC
TRBJ2-1	-	TRBD2	TRBV9	CASSVGLAGEGEQFF	TGTGCCAGCAGCGTCGGACTAGCGGGAGAGGGTGAGCAGTTCTTC
TRBJ1-4	-	-	TRBV4-1	CASSRLPATNEKLFF	TGCGCCAGCAGCCGCTTACCTGCAACTAATGAAAAACTGTTTTTT
TRBJ1-6	-	-	TRBV2	CATGESSYNSPLHF	TGTGCCACAGGGGAGAGCTCCTATAATTCACCCCTCCACTTT
TRBJ2-5	-	-	TRBV27	CATRRQGQETQYF	TGTGCCACCCGTCGGCAGGGCCAAGAGACCCAGTACTTC
TRBJ2-1	-	-	TRBV27	CASSSDTYNEQFF	TGTGCCAGCAGTTCCGACACTTACAATGAGCAGTTCTTC
TRBJ2-6	-	TRBD1	TRBV7-2	CASSFNRGQSGANVLTF	TGTGCCAGCAGTTTTAACAGGGGGCAATCTGGGGCCAACGTCCTGACTTTC
TRBJ1-1	-	TRBD1	TRBV7-9	CASSFGQGALEAFF	TGTGCCAGCAGCTTCGGACAGGGGGCTCTTGAAGCTTTCTTT
TRBJ2-1	-	-	TRBV5-1	CASSLSGEQFF	TGCGCCAGCAGCTTGAGTGGCGAGCAGTTCTTC
TRBJ1-2	-	-	TRBV19	CASTPNSGPNGYTF	TGTGCCAGTACCCCCAACTCGGGTCCCAATGGCTACACCTTC
TRBJ1-4	-	-	TRBV20-1	CSASSLPGEKLFF	TGCAGTGCTAGTTCCCTTCCTGGGGAAAAACTGTTTTTT
TRBJ1-6	-	-	TRBV27	CATKTRRDSPLHF	TGTGCCACCAAAACGCGGAGGGATTCACCCCTCCACTTT
TRBJ1-5	-	-	TRBV3-1/TRBV3-2	CASSQDPGQPQHF	TGTGCCAGCAGCCAAGATCCCGGTCAGCCCCAGCATTTT
TRBJ1-5	-	TRBD1	TRBV6-2/TRBV6-3	CASSFRGHQPQHF	TGTGCCAGCAGTTTTAGGGGGCATCAGCCCCAGCATTTT
TRBJ1-1	-	TRBD1	TRBV5-4	CASSLEGRGRNTEAFF	TGTGCCAGCAGCTTGGAGGGCAGGGGGCGCAACACTGAAGCTTTCTTT
TRBJ2-5	-	-	TRBV7-9	CASSLAKLAPGEYF	TGTGCCAGCAGCTTAGCAAAACTAGCTCCAGGGGAGTACTTC
TRBJ2-7	-	-	TRBV11-3	CASSPRQGSYEQYF	TGTGCCAGCAGCCCCCGGCAGGGTAGCTACGAGCAGTACTTC
TRBJ2-1	-	TRBD2	TRBV28	CASRSGTSGNYYNEQFF	TGTGCCAGCAGAAGCGGGACTAGCGGGAATTATTACAATGAGCAGTTCTTC
TRBJ2-3	-	TRBD2	TRBV11-3	CASSMGLAGGNTDTQYF	TGTGCCAGCAGCATGGGACTAGCGGGAGGTAATACAGATACGCAGTATTTT
TRBJ2-7	once	-	TRBV28	CASSSRDGQYF	TGTGCCAGCAGTTCCAGGGACGGGCAGTACTTC
TRBJ1-5	-	-	TRBV18	CASTSDTNQPQHF	TGTGCCAGCACGTCGGACACGAATCAGCCCCAGCATTTT
TRBJ1-2	-	-	TRBV5-4	CASSSTGNNYGYTF	TGTGCCAGCAGCTCCACAGGCAACAACTATGGCTACACCTTC
TRBJ1-1	-	-	TRBV28	CASSTPLGLGTEAFF	TGTGCCAGCAGCACCCCCCTGGGGCTAGGGACTGAAGCTTTCTTT
TRBJ1-2	-	-	TRBV20-1	CSAWAGYTF	TGCAGTGCCTGGGCAGGCTACACCTTC
TRBJ2-2	-	-	TRBV9	CASSVGQTGNTGELFF	TGTGCCAGCAGCGTAGGGCAGACCGGAAACACCGGGGAGCTGTTTTTT
TRBJ2-1	-	-	TRBV11-2	CASGHNEQFF	TGTGCCAGCGGACACAATGAGCAGTTCTTC
TRBJ2-1	-	TRBD1	TRBV24-1	CATSDPRTGGNEQFF	TGTGCCACCAGTGATCCCCGGACAGGGGGGAATGAGCAGTTCTTC
TRBJ1-1	few	TRBD1	TRBV13	CASSSVSDRGLATEAFF	TGTGCCAGCAGCTCCGTTTCTGACAGGGGCTTAGCCACTGAAGCTTTCTTT
TRBJ2-7	-	-	TRBV27	CASSPEAAKTSYEQYF	TGTGCCAGCAGTCCAGAAGCGGCTAAGACCTCCTACGAGCAGTACTTC
TRBJ1-4	-	-	TRBV18	CASSPGASGKLFF	TGTGCCAGCTCACCCGGGGCGTCGGGAAAACTGTTTTTT
TRBJ2-3	-	-	TRBV9	CASSPVVSDTQYF	TGTGCCAGCAGCCCGGTGGTATCGGATACGCAGTATTTT
TRBJ2-1	-	-	TRBV4-2	CASSRTWDNEQFF	TGTGCCAGCAGCCGTACGTGGGACAATGAGCAGTTCTTC
TRBJ1-1	-	TRBD1	TRBV14	CASRGQGVNTEAFF	TGTGCCAGCAGGGGACAGGGGGTGAACACTGAAGCTTTCTTT
TRBJ2-1	-	-	TRBV4-3	CASSLDTRASVYNEQFF	TGCGCCAGCAGCTTAGACACTCGGGCTAGCGTATACAATGAGCAGTTCTTC